The subject of this entry is one TCR beta chain. Its specificity is unknown. This was the immunoSEQ version 4 assay in survey mode. Libraries were prepared by immunoSEQ multiplex PCR; TCRdb keeps only in-frame clonotypes and omits some of them. In the table there are under 55,000 clones, 88% of which are singletons. Cells were stimulated nonspecifically with anti-CD3/anti-CD28 magnetic beads. Sorting of responding CD4+ T cells relied on upregulated CD40 ligand together with CD69. This record comes from a study of persistence of HIV-infected CD4 T cells. The germline CDR1 and CDR2 sequences are SGHNT and YYREEE (reference sequence). V lost 0 bases and J lost 4, with 10 bases in between. The CDR3 sequence is 14 residues long.

The rearrangement joins TRBV5-4 to TRBJ1-1, with D unresolved. This material consisted of CD4+ T cells sorted from PBMCs after approximately 19-hour stimulation, taken from a patient who received antiretroviral therapy. The sequence was collected from an adult woman with HIV who was CMV-seropositive. CDR3: CASSLELMSTEAFF. Written as DNA, the CDR3 is TGTGCCAGCAGCTTGGAATTGATGAGCACTGAAGCTTTCTTT.